This T cell receptor (beta chain) stems from a study of T cell repertoires in cytomegalovirus infection. Using its own MiXCR run on the reads, TCRdb lists one record per CDR3 protein. Of roughly 990,000 distinct CDR3 sequences in the sample, around a third are singletons; the top ten hold roughly an eighth. The CDR3 totals 15 residues. Per the germline V gene, CDR1 is SGHAT and CDR2 is FQNNGV. V lost 6 bases, J lost 5 bases, and 7 bases stayed unmatched. This clonotype occurred a few times. Its antigen is undetermined. V usage is TRBV11-2 and J usage is TRBJ2-2, with TRBD1 matching 9 bases. This receptor was obtained from a human donor in good health (CMV status not recorded). Some clones in this sample may be carry-over from other donors' samples. The sequenced sample was cultured CD8+ T cells from PBMCs, obtained from culture after CMV antigen stimulation. The CDR3 DNA reads TGTGCCAGCAGGGGGACAGGGCGATCGACCGGGGAGCTGTTTTTT. As protein: CASRGTGRSTGELFF.